The sequence of this TCR beta chain was determined in a study of blood T cell repertoires in COVID-19. Overall study context: Samples representing acute and convalescent COVID-19 were sourced from the United States, Italy and Spain. Nucleic acid was either cDNA or gDNA, and it came from T cells, B-cell-depleted T cells, or PBMCs.

The CDR3 has 13 amino acids. The germline gives CDR1 SGHTA, CDR2 FQGNSA. Germline trimming cut 9 bases from V and 4 bases from J; bases unmatched to any gene: 7. Under the authors' procedure: The assay estimated nucleated cells by amplifying reference gene primers. Clones were read by immunoSEQ multiplex PCR, and TCRdb kept only the in-frame ones, dropping some. The V and J calls and clone size come from that table; D and trimming were worked out from the DNA. The table includes 250,000 or so clones, around four fifths detected once. This TCR was recovered from a man aged 55 to 70 with acute or convalescent COVID-19. The source material was peripheral blood. The V gene is TRBV7-2, the J gene TRBJ2-3, with TRBD2 identical over 7 bases. CDR3 nucleotides: TGTGCCAGTACAAGCGGGAACCCAGATACGCAGTATTTT. Protein product: CASTSGNPDTQYF.